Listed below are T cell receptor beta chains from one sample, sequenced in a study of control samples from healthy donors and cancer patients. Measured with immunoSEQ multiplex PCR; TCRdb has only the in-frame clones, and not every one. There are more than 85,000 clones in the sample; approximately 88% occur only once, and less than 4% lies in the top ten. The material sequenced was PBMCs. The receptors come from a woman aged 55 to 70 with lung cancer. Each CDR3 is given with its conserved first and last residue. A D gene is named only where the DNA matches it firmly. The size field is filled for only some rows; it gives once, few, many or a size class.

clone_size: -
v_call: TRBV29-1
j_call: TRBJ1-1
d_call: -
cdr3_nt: TGCAGCGTTGAACTAGGGGGGTTAGGGACTGAAGCTTTCTTT
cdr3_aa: CSVELGGLGTEAFF

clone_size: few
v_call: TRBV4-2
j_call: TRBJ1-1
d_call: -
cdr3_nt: TGTGCCAGCAGCCAAGAAGCTAACAGGGATTGGACTGAAGCTTTCTTT
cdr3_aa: CASSQEANRDWTEAFF

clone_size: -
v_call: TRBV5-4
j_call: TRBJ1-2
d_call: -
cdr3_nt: TGTGCCAGCAGCTTGGGCGGGGAATCGCAAGGCTACACCTTC
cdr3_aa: CASSLGGESQGYTF

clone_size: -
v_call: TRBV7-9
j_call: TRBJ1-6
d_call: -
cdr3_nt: TGTGCCAGCAGCTCCTCGGGGGGGGGAATCTATAATTCACCCCTCCACTTT
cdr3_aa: CASSSSGGGIYNSPLHF

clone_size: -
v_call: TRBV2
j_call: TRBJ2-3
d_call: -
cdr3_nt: TGTGCCAGCAGTGAAGCGCTTTTATTTACAGATACGCAGTATTTT
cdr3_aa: CASSEALLFTDTQYF

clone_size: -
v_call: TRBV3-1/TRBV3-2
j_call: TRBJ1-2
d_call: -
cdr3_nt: TGTGCCAGCAGCCAAGGAATCAGGGTAGCCTATGGCTACACCTTC
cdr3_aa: CASSQGIRVAYGYTF

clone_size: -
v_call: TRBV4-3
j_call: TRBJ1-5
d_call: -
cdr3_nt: TGCGCCAGCAGCCGCTCTAGAGGTAGCAATCAGCCCCAGCATTTT
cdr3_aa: CASSRSRGSNQPQHF

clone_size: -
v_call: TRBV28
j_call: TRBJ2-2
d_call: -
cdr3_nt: TGTGCCAGCCTCCGCGCAGGGGAAACCGGGGAGCTGTTTTTT
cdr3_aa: CASLRAGETGELFF

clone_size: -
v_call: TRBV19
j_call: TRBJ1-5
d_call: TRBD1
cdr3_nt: TGTGCCAGTAGTACCGGGACAGGGAACGGACAGCCCCAGCATTTT
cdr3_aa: CASSTGTGNGQPQHF

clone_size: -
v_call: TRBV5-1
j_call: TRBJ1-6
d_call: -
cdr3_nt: TGCGCCAGCAGCTTAAGGGGTCGTGACTATAATTCACCCCTCCACTTT
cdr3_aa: CASSLRGRDYNSPLHF

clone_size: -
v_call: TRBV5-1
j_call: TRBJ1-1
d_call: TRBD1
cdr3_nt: TGCGCCACCCGGACAGGGGGATCCTCAGGAGCTACTGAAGCTTTCTTT
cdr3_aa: CATRTGGSSGATEAFF

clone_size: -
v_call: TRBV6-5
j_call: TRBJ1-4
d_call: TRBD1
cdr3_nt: TGTGCCAGCAGTCTTAGGACAGGGACTAATGAAAAACTGTTTTTT
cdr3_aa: CASSLRTGTNEKLFF

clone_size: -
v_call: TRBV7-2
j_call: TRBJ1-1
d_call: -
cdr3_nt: TGTGCCAGCAGCGTCCAGGGGACAGAAGCTTTCTTT
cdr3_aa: CASSVQGTEAFF

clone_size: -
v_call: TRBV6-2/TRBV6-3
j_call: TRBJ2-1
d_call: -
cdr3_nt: TGTGCCAGCAGTTACGAGGGCTCCACCTCCTACAATGAGCAGTTCTTC
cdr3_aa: CASSYEGSTSYNEQFF

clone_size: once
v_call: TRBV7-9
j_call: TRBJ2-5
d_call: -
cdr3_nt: TGTGCCAGCAGCTTTCCGACTAGTCAAGACGTGTACTTC
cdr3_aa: CASSFPTSQDVYF

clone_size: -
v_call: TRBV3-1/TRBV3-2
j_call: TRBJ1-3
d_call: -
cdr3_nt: TGTGCCAGCAGCCAAGAGGGGGGAGGCACTTACTCTGGAAACACCATATATTTT
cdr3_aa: CASSQEGGGTYSGNTIYF

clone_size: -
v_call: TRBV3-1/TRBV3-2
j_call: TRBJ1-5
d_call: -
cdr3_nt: TGTGCCAGCAGCCAAGGTACCACGGACCAGCCCCAGCATTTT
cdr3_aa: CASSQGTTDQPQHF

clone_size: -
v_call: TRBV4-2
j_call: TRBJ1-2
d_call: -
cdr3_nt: TGTGCCAGCAGCCAAGATAATTCGGTCAGATATGGCTACACCTTC
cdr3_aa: CASSQDNSVRYGYTF

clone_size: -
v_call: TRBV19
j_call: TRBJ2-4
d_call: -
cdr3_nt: TGTGCCAGTAGTATTAACAGCCCAAAAAACATTCAGTACTTC
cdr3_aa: CASSINSPKNIQYF

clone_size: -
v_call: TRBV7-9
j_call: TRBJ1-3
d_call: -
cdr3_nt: TGTGCCAGCAGCTTCCAGGGCTCTGGAAACACCATATATTTT
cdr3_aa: CASSFQGSGNTIYF

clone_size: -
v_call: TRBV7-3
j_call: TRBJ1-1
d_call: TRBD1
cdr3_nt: TGTGCCAGCAGCCACATCCCCCGGGCGACAGGGGGCACTGAAGCTTTCTTT
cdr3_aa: CASSHIPRATGGTEAFF

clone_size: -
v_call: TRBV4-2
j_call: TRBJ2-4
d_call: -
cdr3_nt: TGTGCCAGCAGCCAAGGGGAATCGAGCAGCGCTTTTCAGTACTTC
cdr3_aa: CASSQGESSSAFQYF

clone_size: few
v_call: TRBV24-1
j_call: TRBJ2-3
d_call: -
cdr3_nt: TGTGCCACCAGTGACCCCCACGGTGGGGGCACAGATACGCAGTATTTT
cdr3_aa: CATSDPHGGGTDTQYF

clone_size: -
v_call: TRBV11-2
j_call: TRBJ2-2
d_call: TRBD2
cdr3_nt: TGTGCCAGCAGCTTACACGTAGCGGGAGCTACCGGGGAGCTGTTTTTT
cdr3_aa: CASSLHVAGATGELFF

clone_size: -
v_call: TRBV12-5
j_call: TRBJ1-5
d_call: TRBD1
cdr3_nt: TGTGCTAGTGGTTTGGTACTGGGACAGGGGAATCAGCCCCAGCATTTT
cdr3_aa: CASGLVLGQGNQPQHF

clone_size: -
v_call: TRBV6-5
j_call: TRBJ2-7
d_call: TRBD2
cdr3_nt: TGTGCCAGCAACCCTAGCGGGGGGGCCTCCTACGAGCAGTACTTC
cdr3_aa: CASNPSGGASYEQYF

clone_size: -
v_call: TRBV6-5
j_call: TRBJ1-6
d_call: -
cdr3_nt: TGTGCCAGCAGATCCGGGACGGACTATTCACCCCTCCACTTT
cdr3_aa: CASRSGTDYSPLHF

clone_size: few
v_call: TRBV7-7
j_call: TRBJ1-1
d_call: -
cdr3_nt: TGTGCTAGCAGCTTATCCCCCGACAGTGAAGCTTTCTTT
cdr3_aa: CASSLSPDSEAFF

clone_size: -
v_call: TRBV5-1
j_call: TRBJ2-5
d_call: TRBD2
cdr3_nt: TGCGCCAGCAGCTCAGGGACTAGCGGCGCGCAAGAGACCCAGTACTTC
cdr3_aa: CASSSGTSGAQETQYF

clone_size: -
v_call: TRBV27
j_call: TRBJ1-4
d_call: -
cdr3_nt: TGTGCCAGCAGTTTTAGGGGGTTTAATGAAAAACTGTTTTTT
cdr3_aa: CASSFRGFNEKLFF

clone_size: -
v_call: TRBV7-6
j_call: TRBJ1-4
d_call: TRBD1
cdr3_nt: TGTGCCAGCAGCCTGCAGGGGGCAGCTAATGAAAAACTGTTTTTT
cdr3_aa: CASSLQGAANEKLFF

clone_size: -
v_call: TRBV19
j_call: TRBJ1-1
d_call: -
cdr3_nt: TGTGCCAGTAGTCCGGGGGCTGCTGAAGCTTTCTTT
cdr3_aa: CASSPGAAEAFF

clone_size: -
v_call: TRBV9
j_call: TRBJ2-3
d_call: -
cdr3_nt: TGTGCCAGCAGCTTTACTAGTATAGGAGATACGCAGTATTTT
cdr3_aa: CASSFTSIGDTQYF

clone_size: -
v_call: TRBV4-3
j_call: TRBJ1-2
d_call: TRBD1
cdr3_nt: TGCGCCAGCAGCCACTCCTCACAGGGGAACTATGGCTACACCTTC
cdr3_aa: CASSHSSQGNYGYTF

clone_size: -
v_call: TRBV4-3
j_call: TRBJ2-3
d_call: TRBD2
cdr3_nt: TGCGCCAGCAGCCCCGGGGTAGCGGGGGATAACACAGATACGCAGTATTTT
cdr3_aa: CASSPGVAGDNTDTQYF